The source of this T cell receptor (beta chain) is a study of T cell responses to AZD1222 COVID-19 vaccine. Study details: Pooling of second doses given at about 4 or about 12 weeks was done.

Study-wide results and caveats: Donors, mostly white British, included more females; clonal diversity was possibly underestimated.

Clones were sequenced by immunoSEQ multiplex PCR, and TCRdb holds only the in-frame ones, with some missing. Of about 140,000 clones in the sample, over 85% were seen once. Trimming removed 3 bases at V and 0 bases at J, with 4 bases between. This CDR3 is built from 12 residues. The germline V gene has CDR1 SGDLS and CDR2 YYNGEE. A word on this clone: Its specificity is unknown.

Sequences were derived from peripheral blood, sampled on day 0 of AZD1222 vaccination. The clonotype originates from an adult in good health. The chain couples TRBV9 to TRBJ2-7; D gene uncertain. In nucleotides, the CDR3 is TGTGCCAGCAGCGGAAGCTCCTACGAGCAGTACTTC. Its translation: CASSGSSYEQYF.